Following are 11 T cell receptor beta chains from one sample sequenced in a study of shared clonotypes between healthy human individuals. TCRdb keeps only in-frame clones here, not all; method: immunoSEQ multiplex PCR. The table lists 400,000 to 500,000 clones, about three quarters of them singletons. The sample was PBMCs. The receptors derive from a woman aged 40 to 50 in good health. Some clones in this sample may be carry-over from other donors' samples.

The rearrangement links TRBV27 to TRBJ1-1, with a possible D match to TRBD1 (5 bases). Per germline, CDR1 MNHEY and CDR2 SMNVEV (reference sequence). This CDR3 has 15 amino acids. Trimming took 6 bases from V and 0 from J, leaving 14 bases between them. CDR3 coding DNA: TGTGCCAGCAGGTGGGGGTACGGAATGAACACTGAAGCTTTCTTT. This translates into CASRWGYGMNTEAFF.

CDR3 region: CASSPVKDRGNEKLFF. The CDR3, as DNA: TGTGCCAGCTCACCCGTAAAGGACAGGGGTAATGAAAAACTGTTTTTT. The chain joins TRBV18 to TRBJ1-4, with TRBD1 matching 9 bases. The CDR3 sequence is 16 residues long. The ends lost 3 bases at V and 4 bases at J; junction bases unmatched: 6. The V gene's germline CDR1 is KGHSH and CDR2 LQKENI.

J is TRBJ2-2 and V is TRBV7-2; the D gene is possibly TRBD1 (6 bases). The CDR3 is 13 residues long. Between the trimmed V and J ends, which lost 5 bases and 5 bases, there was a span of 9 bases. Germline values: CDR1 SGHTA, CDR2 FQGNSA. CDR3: CASSRDRTGELFF. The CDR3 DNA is TGTGCCAGCAGCCGAGACAGGACCGGGGAGCTGTTTTTT.

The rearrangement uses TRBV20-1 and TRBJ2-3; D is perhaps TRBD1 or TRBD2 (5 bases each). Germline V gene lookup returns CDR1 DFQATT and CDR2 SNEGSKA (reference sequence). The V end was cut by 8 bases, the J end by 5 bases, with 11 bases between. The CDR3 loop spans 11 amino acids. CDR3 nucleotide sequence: TGCAGTCCCGGGGCCGAAGATACGCAGTATTTT. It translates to CSPGAEDTQYF.

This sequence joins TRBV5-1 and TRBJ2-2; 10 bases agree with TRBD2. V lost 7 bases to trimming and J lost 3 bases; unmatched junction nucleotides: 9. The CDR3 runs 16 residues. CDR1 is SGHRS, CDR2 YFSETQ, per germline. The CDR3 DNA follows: TGCGCCAGCGCCCTTGGACTAGCGGTTTACACCGGGGAGCTGTTTTTT. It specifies CASALGLAVYTGELFF. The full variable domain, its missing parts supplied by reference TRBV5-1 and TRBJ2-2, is KAGVTQTPRYLIKTRGQQVTLSCSPISGHRSVSWYQQTPGQGLQFLFEYFSETQRNKGNFPGRFSGRQFSNSRSEMNVSTLELGDSALYLCASALGLAVYTGELFFGEGSRLTVL.

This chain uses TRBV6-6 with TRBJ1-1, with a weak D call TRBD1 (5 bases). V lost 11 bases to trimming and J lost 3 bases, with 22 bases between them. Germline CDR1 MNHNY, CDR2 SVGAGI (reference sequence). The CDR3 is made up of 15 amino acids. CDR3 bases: TGTGCCGCCGACGAACCGGGGAAAGGGGACACTGAAGCTTTCTTT. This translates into CAADEPGKGDTEAFF.

In DNA, the CDR3 is TGTGCCAGCGGGCTAGCAGGGGGGACAGATACGCAGTATTTT. It is translated as CASGLAGGTDTQYF. The V call is TRBV7-3, the J call TRBJ2-3; the D gene is possibly TRBD1 (7 bases). Germline CDR1 and CDR2: SGHTA and FQGTGA. CDR3 length: 14 amino acids. Deletions cut 8 bases from V and 3 bases from J, with 15 bases between.

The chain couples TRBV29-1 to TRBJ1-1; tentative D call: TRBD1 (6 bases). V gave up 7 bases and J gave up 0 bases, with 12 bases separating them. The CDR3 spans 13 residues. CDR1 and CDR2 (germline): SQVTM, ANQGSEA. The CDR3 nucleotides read TGCAGCGCGAACAGGGATATGAACACTGAAGCTTTCTTT. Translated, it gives CSANRDMNTEAFF.

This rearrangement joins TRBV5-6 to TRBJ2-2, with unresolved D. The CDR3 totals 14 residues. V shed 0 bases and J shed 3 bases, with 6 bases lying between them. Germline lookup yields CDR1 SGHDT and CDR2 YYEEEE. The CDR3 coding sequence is TGTGCCAGCAGCTTGGCCATGGACACCGGGGAGCTGTTTTTT. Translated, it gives CASSLAMDTGELFF.

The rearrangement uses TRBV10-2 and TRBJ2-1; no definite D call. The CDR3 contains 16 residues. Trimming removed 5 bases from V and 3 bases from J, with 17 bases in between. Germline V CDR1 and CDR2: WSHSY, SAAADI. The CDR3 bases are TGCGCCAGCAGTCAACTAAGAACGGGCGACTACAATGAGCAGTTCTTC. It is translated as CASSQLRTGDYNEQFF.

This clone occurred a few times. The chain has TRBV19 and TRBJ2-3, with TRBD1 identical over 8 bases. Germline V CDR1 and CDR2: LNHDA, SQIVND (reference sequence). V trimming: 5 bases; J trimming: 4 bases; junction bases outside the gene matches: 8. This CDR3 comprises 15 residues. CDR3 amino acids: CASSARTGTPDTQYF. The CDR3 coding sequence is TGTGCCAGTAGTGCCAGGACAGGGACCCCAGATACGCAGTATTTT.